This TCR beta chain was captured by sequencing in a study of identical twins. Study-level results: Insertions were fewer in abundant cord blood beta clonotypes, whereas memory repertoires showed none of this pattern.

Unique molecular identifiers were present on the cDNA, which also gained a universal primer site by template switching. TCRdb called the 5' RACE reads again in MiXCR, with one record for every CDR3 protein. The sample includes roughly 250,000 distinct CDR3 sequences, more than 13% of them seen just once. Concerning this clonotype itself: As yet, its antigen is unknown.

Sequenced input: memory (CD45RO+) T cells sorted from blood. The TCR sequence derives from a woman aged 18-35 years in good health.

CDR3: CATSREDKGGGYTF. Written as DNA, the CDR3 is TGTGCCACCAGCAGAGAGGATAAGGGAGGGGGCTACACCTTC. The chain couples TRBV15 to TRBJ1-2; D remains ambiguous. V was clipped by 0 bases and J by 8 bases, with 13 bases between them. Looked up from germline, CDR1 is LNHNV and CDR2 is YYDKDF (reference sequence). The CDR3 has 14 residues.